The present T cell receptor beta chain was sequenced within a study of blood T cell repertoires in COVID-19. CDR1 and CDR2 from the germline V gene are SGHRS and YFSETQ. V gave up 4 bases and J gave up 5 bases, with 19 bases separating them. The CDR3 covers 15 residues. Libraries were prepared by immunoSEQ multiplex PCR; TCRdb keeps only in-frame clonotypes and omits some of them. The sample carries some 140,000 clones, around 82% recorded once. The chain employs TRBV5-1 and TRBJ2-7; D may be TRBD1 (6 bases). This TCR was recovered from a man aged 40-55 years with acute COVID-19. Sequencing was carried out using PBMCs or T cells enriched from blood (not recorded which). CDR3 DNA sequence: TGCGCCAGCAGCGAGGCTTCCGGGACATCGGACGAGCAGTACTTC. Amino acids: CASSEASGTSDEQYF. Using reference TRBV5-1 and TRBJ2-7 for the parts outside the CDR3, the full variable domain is KAGVTQTPRYLIKTRGQQVTLSCSPISGHRSVSWYQQTPGQGLQFLFEYFSETQRNKGNFPGRFSGRQFSNSRSEMNVSTLELGDSALYLCASSEASGTSDEQYFGPGTRLTVT.